This is a list of T cell receptor beta chains from one sample in a study of technical replicates of blood from a handful of donors. Sequenced by immunoSEQ multiplex PCR; TCRdb stores in-frame clones only, minus some. This table has over 90,000 clones, nearly 97% appearing once. Sequences were obtained from T cells isolated from PBMCs. These receptors were obtained from a human donor in good health. The CDR3 runs from the conserved cysteine through the conserved F or W. D genes are given only for firm matches. A clone size is listed for some rows: how often the clone was seen (once, few, many), or a class if it is expanded.

clone size,J gene,V gene,D gene,CDR3 DNA,CDR3 protein
NA,TRBJ2-3,TRBV27,TRBD1,TGTGCCAGCAGTGGATGGGACAGGGTTATTAGTTCCGATACGCAGTATTTT,CASSGWDRVISSDTQYF
NA,TRBJ2-7,TRBV11-2,TRBD2,TGTGCCAGCAGCTTTCGGGGTTTGGGCGGGAGATCCTACGAGCAGTACTTC,CASSFRGLGGRSYEQYF
NA,TRBJ2-1,TRBV28,TRBD1,TGTGCCAGCAGCCCGACAGGGATAGGGGATGAGCAGTTCTTC,CASSPTGIGDEQFF
NA,TRBJ2-7,TRBV4-1,NA,TGCGCCAGCAGCCAAGAACAGGGCCTCTCCTACGAGCAGTACTTC,CASSQEQGLSYEQYF
NA,TRBJ2-2,TRBV7-9,NA,TGTGCCAGCAGCTCACGGAGTCCTAACACCGGGGAGCTGTTTTTT,CASSSRSPNTGELFF
NA,TRBJ2-7,TRBV29-1,NA,TGCAGCGTTGAAACTCCTTATCGCTACGAGCAGTACTTC,CSVETPYRYEQYF
NA,TRBJ1-4,TRBV15,NA,TGTGCCACCAGCACAGAGGACAGTAATGAAAAACTGTTTTTT,CATSTEDSNEKLFF
NA,TRBJ2-7,TRBV5-4,TRBD2,TGTGCCAGCAGTCCGAGTCCGGGACTAGCGGGTATCGAGCAGTACTTC,CASSPSPGLAGIEQYF
NA,TRBJ2-3,TRBV5-4,NA,TGTGCCAGCAGCTTGATTGGCGGGACGACAGATACGCAGTATTTT,CASSLIGGTTDTQYF
once,TRBJ2-1,TRBV2,TRBD2,TGTGCCAGCAGTGAAAGGGCGGGAGGGCCGTCAGGGGAGCAGTTCTTC,CASSERAGGPSGEQFF
NA,TRBJ1-2,TRBV27,TRBD1,TGTGCCAGCAGTTTATTCGACAGGGGAAGATATGGCTACACCTTC,CASSLFDRGRYGYTF
NA,TRBJ2-3,TRBV7-9,TRBD2,TGTGCCAGCATAGGCGGGGGGCTAGTCACAGATACGCAGTATTTT,CASIGGGLVTDTQYF